The rows below give T cell receptor beta chains drawn from one sample of a study of preoperative IRX-2 immunotherapy in early breast cancer. The assay was immunoSEQ multiplex PCR, and TCRdb's table has in-frame clones only and misses some. The repertoire holds around 62,000 clones, roughly 94% seen once, with approximately 1.8% in the top ten. Sampling was carried out from a patient treated with IRX-2 immunotherapy. The receptors were gathered from a human donor with breast cancer. Both conserved end residues are trimmed from each CDR3. The D gene is left open where the match is weak.

D gene | V gene | CDR3 protein
- | TRBV4-3 | ASSQDFRVESYGYT
- | TRBV25-1 | ASTSSLGPGNEQY
TRBD1 | TRBV2 | ASRGTDILYGYT
TRBD2 | TRBV14 | ASRKGLAGVAGELF
- | TRBV30 | AWSSQGGGANVLT
- | TRBV6-6 | ATDREGLGSTEAF
TRBD1 | TRBV5-4 | ASSLPQGAKDTQY
TRBD1 | TRBV5-4 | ASSRTSGTGGWWDTQY
TRBD2 | TRBV4-3 | ASSQDGASGVAYEQY
- | TRBV5-6 | ASSLQLFSGNTIY
TRBD2 | TRBV5-1 | ASSWIAGALGETQY
- | TRBV27 | ASSPRTASANTGELF
- | TRBV7-8 | ASSLKTPRNTGELF
TRBD1 | TRBV15 | ATSRDIGGDETQY
- | TRBV7-3 | ASSLGDLSTDTQY
TRBD2 | TRBV7-2 | ASSLDLLLAGGSDTQY
- | TRBV10-1 | ASSGRSPLH
- | TRBV7-2 | ASSPRLGTYEQY
- | TRBV30 | AWSVRLREKLF
TRBD1 | TRBV6-4 | ASSETGRAEAF
- | TRBV5-6 | ASSLGGEAGAFYEQY
TRBD1 | TRBV5-1 | ASSLGDREAGELF
- | TRBV27 | ASSMGWGDLSYNEQF
- | TRBV29-1 | SVEPQGRPNTIY
TRBD1 | TRBV19 | ASRLRDRDPEAF
- | TRBV7-2 | ASSWGDGVYEQY
- | TRBV2 | ASSRGTGQPQH
- | TRBV10-3 | AISSGGHGYT
- | TRBV15 | ATSREGVGGRGYEQY
TRBD1 | TRBV7-8 | ASSLAPQGARTEAF
- | TRBV9 | ASSVDQGRGKQF
TRBD1 | TRBV18 | ASSPLGQGAAGLFYEQY
- | TRBV27 | ASRGRGRSGNTIY
- | TRBV7-2 | ASSLGQEQY
TRBD2 | TRBV11-2 | ASSLRTGGDNEQF
- | TRBV11-3 | ASSLDGWAPHNEQF
- | TRBV2 | ASSDDPPEQF
TRBD1 | TRBV6-1 | ASSEGQGIAGYT
- | TRBV30 | AWGSGMNTEAF
TRBD1 | TRBV27 | ASRTGTDYNEQF
- | TRBV7-9 | ASSSDREGQPQH
TRBD2 | TRBV27 | ASSGLAGVPRGQETQY
TRBD2 | TRBV10-1 | ASSEVSGGYNEQF
- | TRBV9 | ASSVGAASYNEQF
TRBD2 | TRBV10-3 | AISQGLGENEQF
TRBD1 | TRBV6-5 | ASSYSGQGVGDTQY
TRBD2 | TRBV2 | ASRGGRTGSYEQY
- | TRBV2 | ASLVASRDYEQY
- | TRBV19 | ASRSDRYNEQF
TRBD1 | TRBV7-6 | ASSRRQGTNTEAF
- | TRBV18 | ASSPMATDTQY
- | TRBV5-5 | ASSQGRADEKLF
TRBD1 | TRBV5-1 | ASSSGTGGTEAF
TRBD1 | TRBV2 | ASNRQGPSNQPQH
- | TRBV7-2 | ASSLARNSNQPQH